The present T cell receptor (beta chain) was sequenced within a study of blood T cell repertoires in COVID-19. Study context: Specimens from acute and convalescent COVID-19 originated in the United States, Italy and Spain.

CDR3 length equals 12 residues. Deletions cut 2 bases from V and 8 bases from J, with 9 bases between. Assay used: immunoSEQ multiplex PCR; TCRdb lists only in-frame clones, some missing. Among about 220,000 clones, roughly 85% were seen once, and the ten largest hold 3.5% to 4%. Material for sequencing was peripheral blood. The chain joins TRBV12-3 or TRBV12-4 to TRBJ1-2; D gene unclear. The sequence was collected from a woman aged 80 or over with acute or convalescent COVID-19. CDR3 in amino acids: CASSLFSRGYTF. The CDR3 nucleotides read TGTGCCAGCAGTTTATTTAGTCGGGGCTACACCTTC.